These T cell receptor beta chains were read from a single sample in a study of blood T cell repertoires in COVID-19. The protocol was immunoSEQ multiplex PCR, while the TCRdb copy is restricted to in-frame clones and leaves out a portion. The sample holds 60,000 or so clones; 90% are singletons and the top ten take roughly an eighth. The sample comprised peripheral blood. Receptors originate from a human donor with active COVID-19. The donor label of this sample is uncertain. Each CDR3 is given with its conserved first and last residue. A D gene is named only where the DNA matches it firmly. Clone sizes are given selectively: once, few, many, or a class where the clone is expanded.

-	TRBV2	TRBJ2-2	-	TGTGCCAGCACCGGGGAGACAGGAAACACCGGGGAGCTGTTTTTT	CASTGETGNTGELFF
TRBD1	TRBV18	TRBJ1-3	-	TGTGCCAGCTCAAACCGGACAGGGGTGTACACCATATATTTT	CASSNRTGVYTIYF
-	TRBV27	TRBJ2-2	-	TGTGCCAGCAGTTTGTTGGGGGCAGGCGACACCGGGGAGCTGTTTTTT	CASSLLGAGDTGELFF
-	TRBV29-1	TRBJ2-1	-	TGCAGCGTTGGCCCCTGGACAGCCTCCTACAATGAGCAGTTCTTC	CSVGPWTASYNEQFF
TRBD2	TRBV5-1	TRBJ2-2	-	TGCGCCAGCAGCACTAGCGCCGGGGAGCTGTTTTTT	CASSTSAGELFF
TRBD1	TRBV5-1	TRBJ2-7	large	TGCGCCAGCAGCTTGGGGACAGGGGGAGGCGAGCAGTACTTC	CASSLGTGGGEQYF
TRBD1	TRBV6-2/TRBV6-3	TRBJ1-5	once	TGTGCCAGCAGTTCGGGACAGGGGGCTAGTCAGCCCCAGCATTTT	CASSSGQGASQPQHF
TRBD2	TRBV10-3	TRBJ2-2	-	TGTGCCATCAGTGAACTAGCGGCGAACACCGGGGAGCTGTTTTTT	CAISELAANTGELFF
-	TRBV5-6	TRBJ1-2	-	TGTGCCAGCAGCTCAATGACTGCTTACCTAATTGGCTACACCTTC	CASSSMTAYLIGYTF
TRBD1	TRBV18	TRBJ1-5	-	TGTGCCAGCTCACCGCGACAGGGTAATCAGCCCCAGCATTTT	CASSPRQGNQPQHF
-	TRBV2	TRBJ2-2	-	TGTGCCAGCAGCGAGGAGGGCCACACCGGGGAGCTGTTTTTT	CASSEEGHTGELFF
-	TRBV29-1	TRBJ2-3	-	TGCAGCGCCTATAGCGATACGCAGTATTTT	CSAYSDTQYF
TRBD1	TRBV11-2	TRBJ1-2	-	TGTGCCAGCAGCTTAGCCCCGGGACAGGGGGACTATGGCTACACCTTC	CASSLAPGQGDYGYTF
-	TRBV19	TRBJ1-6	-	TGTGCCAGTAGTTCGGACGGGAGCTCCTATAATTCACCCCTCCACTTT	CASSSDGSSYNSPLHF
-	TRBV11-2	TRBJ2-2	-	TGTGCCAGCAGCTTAGCCCCCCCAGTGCTGAACACCGGGGAGCTGTTTTTT	CASSLAPPVLNTGELFF
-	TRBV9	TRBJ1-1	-	TGTGCCAGCAGCCCCTCGGGGAGGGCAAGGGAATCTGAAGCTTTCTTT	CASSPSGRARESEAFF
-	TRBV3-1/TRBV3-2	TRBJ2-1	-	TGTGCCAGCAGCCCCTACGCCGATGTCAATGAGCAGTTCTTC	CASSPYADVNEQFF
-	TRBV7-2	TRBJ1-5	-	TGTGCCAGCAGCTTAAGTTCTCGGACAGAGTTAAATCAGCCCCAGCATTTT	CASSLSSRTELNQPQHF
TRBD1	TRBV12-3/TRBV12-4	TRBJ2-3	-	TGTGCCAGCAGCCGGGGGACAGGGGATACGCAGTATTTT	CASSRGTGDTQYF
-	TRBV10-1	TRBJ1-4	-	TGCGCCAGCAGTGAATGCGACAGCCTGAATGAAAAACTGTTTTTT	CASSECDSLNEKLFF
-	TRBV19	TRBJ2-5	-	TGTGCCAGTAGTTTTCTGAGTTGGGAGACCCAGTACTTC	CASSFLSWETQYF
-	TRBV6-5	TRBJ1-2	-	TGTGCCAGCAGTTACTCTAGGAGCTCCTATGGCTACACCTTC	CASSYSRSSYGYTF
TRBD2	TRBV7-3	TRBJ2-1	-	TGTGCCAGCAGCCCTGGGACTAACCTTTTGCCCTACAATGAGCAGTTCTTC	CASSPGTNLLPYNEQFF
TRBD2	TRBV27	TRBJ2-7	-	TGTGCCAGCAGCCTCGTTGGTGCGGGAGATGGCGAGCAGTACTTC	CASSLVGAGDGEQYF
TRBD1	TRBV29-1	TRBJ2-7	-	TGCAGCGTCACAGGGGACTCCTACGAGCAGTACTTC	CSVTGDSYEQYF
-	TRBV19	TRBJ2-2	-	TGTGCCAGTAGGCTGACGGGGATAGACACCGGGGAGCTGTTTTTT	CASRLTGIDTGELFF
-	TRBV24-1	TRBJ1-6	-	TGTGCCACTCAGGCCTTTCACAGTTCACCCCTCCACTTT	CATQAFHSSPLHF
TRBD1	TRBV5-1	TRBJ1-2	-	TGCGCCAGCAGCTCCCGGGACAGGGAGGGCTACACCTTC	CASSSRDREGYTF